One sample yielded the 22 T cell receptor beta chains listed below, sequenced in a study of technical replicates of blood from a handful of donors. TCRdb's table, derived via immunoSEQ multiplex PCR, lists solely in-frame clones and lacks some. This sample has about 56,000 clones, with about 96% found just once. The sequenced sample was PBMCs. These receptors were obtained from a human donor in good health. Some clones in this sample may be carry-over from other donors' samples.

The chain joins TRBV30 to TRBJ2-1, with 9 bases fitting TRBD1. The length of the CDR3 is 13 residues. With 5 bases clipped from V and 10 bases from J, the junction kept 9 bases outside the gene matches. CDR1 is GTSNPN, CDR2 SVGIG, per germline (reference sequence). The chain's CDR3 is CAWGQQGASEQFF. CDR3 nucleotide sequence: TGTGCCTGGGGGCAACAGGGGGCATCCGAGCAGTTCTTC.

This chain links TRBV5-1 with TRBJ2-5; D might be TRBD2 (6 bases). The CDR3 sequence is 15 residues long. Trimming cost V 4 bases and J 2 bases, with 15 bases left between them. Per the germline V gene, CDR1 is SGHRS and CDR2 is YFSETQ. CDR3 coding DNA: TGCGCCAGCAGCGGGAGGCGGGGTCCGCAAGAGACCCAGTACTTC. This codes for CASSGRRGPQETQYF.

CDR3 region: CASSQPGLAGEETQYF. The CDR3 region has the DNA TGTGCCAGCAGCCAACCGGGACTAGCGGGAGAAGAGACCCAGTACTTC. The chain combines TRBV27 with TRBJ2-5; 14 bases are a match to TRBD2. The CDR3 runs to 16 residues. Losses at the gene ends were 6 bases for V and 3 bases for J; bases not matched to a gene: 6. CDR1 and CDR2 (germline): MNHEY, SMNVEV (reference sequence).

This chain connects TRBV5-8 to TRBJ1-4; D not resolved. The CDR3 loop spans 15 amino acids. Trimming took 0 bases from V and 2 from J, leaving 8 bases between them. Per germline, CDR1 SGHTS and CDR2 YDEGEE. CDR3 DNA: TGTGCCAGCAGCTTGGGTTCCCGGACTAATGAAAAACTGTTTTTT. Protein sequence: CASSLGSRTNEKLFF.

V and J are TRBV7-8 and TRBJ1-3; maybe TRBD1 (5 bases). Trimming pared 5 bases from V and 10 bases from J, leaving 24 bases between. This CDR3 has 16 amino acids. CDR1 SGHVS and CDR2 FQNEAQ come from the germline V gene. DNA of the CDR3: TGTGCCAGCAGCACTACTGGGACTGCCCGCGGAGAGACCATATATTTT. Protein product: CASSTTGTARGETIYF.

The chain employs TRBV11-3 and TRBJ2-5; TRBD2 might be the D (6 bases). The CDR3 totals 14 residues. Germline V CDR1 and CDR2: SGHNT, YENEEA. V was cut by 4 bases and J by 4 bases, with 13 bases left in between. The CDR3 nucleotides are TGTGCCAGCAGCTATTGGGGGGACCCAGAGACCCAGTACTTC. Translated: CASSYWGDPETQYF. The full variable domain, its missing parts supplied by reference TRBV11-3 and TRBJ2-5, is EAGVVQSPRYKIIEKKQPVAFWCNPISGHNTLYWYLQNLGQGPELLIRYENEEAVDDSQLPKDRFSAERLKGVDSTLKIQPAELGDSAVYLCASSYWGDPETQYFGPGTRLLVL.

The chain carries TRBV7-8 and TRBJ2-1; a possible D gene is TRBD1 (6 bases). The CDR3 extends over 15 amino acids. The V and J ends lost 4 bases and 4 bases respectively, with 14 bases between them. Germline V gives CDR1 SGHVS, CDR2 FQNEAQ. CDR3 in amino acids: CASSSRTEAYNEQFF. Written as DNA, the CDR3 is TGTGCCAGCAGCTCCAGGACAGAAGCATACAATGAGCAGTTCTTC.

The rearrangement uses TRBV27 and TRBJ1-2; D is undetermined. CDR3 length: 12 amino acids. Trimming pared 3 bases from V and 0 bases from J, leaving 2 bases between. Germline V gene sequence: CDR1 MNHEY, CDR2 SMNVEV (reference sequence). CDR3 in amino acids: CASSFTNYGYTF. The CDR3, as DNA: TGTGCCAGCAGTTTTACTAACTATGGCTACACCTTC.

V and J are TRBV5-6 and TRBJ2-1; D is perhaps TRBD2 (7 bases). The germline gives CDR1 SGHDT, CDR2 YYEEEE. Trimming shortened V by 2 bases and J by 1 base, and 13 bases separated the two germline ends. This CDR3 has 16 amino acids. CDR3 protein: CASSFGGGRSYNEQFF. The CDR3 nucleotides are TGTGCCAGCAGCTTTGGGGGCGGGAGATCCTACAATGAGCAGTTCTTC.

The chain links TRBV30 to TRBJ2-1; 11 bases agree with TRBD2. Germline V CDR1 and CDR2: GTSNPN, SVGIG (reference sequence). The CDR3 length is 18 residues. J was trimmed by 2 bases and V by 5 bases; bases with no gene match: 14. The CDR3 spells CAWAPALAGGVPYNEQFF. DNA of the CDR3: TGTGCCTGGGCCCCGGCGTTAGCGGGAGGGGTACCCTACAATGAGCAGTTCTTC.

V gene TRBV15 combines with J gene TRBJ1-2; D is perhaps TRBD1 (5 bases). Germline V gene data show CDR1 as LNHNV and CDR2 as YYDKDF (reference sequence). The V gene lost 0 bases and the J gene lost 3 bases, with 11 bases spanning the gap. The CDR3 consists of 15 residues. CDR3 sequence: CATSRDLGRDYGYTF. Written as DNA, the CDR3 is TGTGCCACCAGCAGAGATCTTGGCAGGGACTATGGCTACACCTTC.

The chain combines TRBV19 with TRBJ1-2; 10 bases are shared with TRBD1. The J segment lost 8 bases and the V segment lost 10 bases, leaving 13 bases of the junction unmatched. This CDR3 has 14 residues. Germline V CDR1 and CDR2: LNHDA, SQIVND (reference sequence). This CDR3 reads CATLGRDRGRGYTF. The CDR3 bases are TGTGCCACCCTGGGGAGGGACAGGGGACGGGGCTACACCTTC.

The rearrangement uses TRBV9 and TRBJ2-3; TRBD2 agrees at 9 bases. The V and J ends lost 0 bases and 1 base, in that order; junction bases with no gene match: 9. CDR3 length: 18 amino acids. Germline CDR1 is SGDLS and CDR2 is YYNGEE. The CDR3 nucleotides are TGTGCCAGCAGCGTAGGGCTAGCGGGGTGGTCGGGCACAGATACGCAGTATTTT. It specifies CASSVGLAGWSGTDTQYF.

The J gene is TRBJ1-3, the V gene TRBV12-5, with 7 bases aligning to TRBD1. Germline CDR1 and CDR2: LGHNT and FRNRAP. The CDR3 contains 16 residues. Losses at the gene ends were 6 bases for V and 0 bases for J; bases not matched to a gene: 8. In DNA form, the CDR3 reads TGTGCTAGTGGCATCGACAGGGTTCTCTCTGGAAACACCATATATTTT. Protein: CASGIDRVLSGNTIYF.

The chain is built from TRBV5-4 and TRBJ1-1; D is ambiguous. The CDR3 sequence is 12 residues long. Trimming stripped 2 bases from V and 8 bases from J, with 10 bases between. CDR1 is SGHNT, CDR2 YYREEE, per germline (reference sequence). CDR3 nucleotide sequence: TGTGCCAGCAGCTTCCCGCGAGAAGAAGCTTTCTTT. The encoded protein is CASSFPREEAFF.

This clone has only one observation. This chain joins TRBV2 and TRBJ2-5, with 14 bases that match TRBD2. V lost 0 bases to trimming and J lost 5 bases; unmatched junction nucleotides: 5. Germline lookup yields CDR1 SNHLY and CDR2 FYNNEI. This CDR3 region has 17 residues. The CDR3 region has the DNA TGTGCCAGCAGTGAAGCGACTAGCGGGGGGGTATTGGAGACCCAGTACTTC. Translating gives CASSEATSGGVLETQYF.

The V gene is TRBV18, the J gene TRBJ2-5; tentatively, D is TRBD1 (6 bases). The CDR3 loop spans 14 amino acids. Germline lookup yields CDR1 KGHSH and CDR2 LQKENI. Trimming left V 2 bases short and J 2 bases short, with 9 bases between. CDR3 sequence reads: CASSPYTGQETQYF. CDR3 sequence (DNA): TGTGCCAGCTCACCATACACAGGGCAAGAGACCCAGTACTTC.

The J gene is TRBJ2-3, the V gene TRBV4-3, with D uncertain. Germline CDR1 is LGHNA and CDR2 is YSLEER. This CDR3 spans 17 amino acids. With 1 base removed from V and 2 bases from J, the gap between germline ends came to 16 bases. The DNA for the CDR3 is TGCGCCAGCAGCCAAGGCATAATCCGAGACATCACAGATACGCAGTATTTT. This gives the protein CASSQGIIRDITDTQYF.

The chain uses TRBV4-2 and TRBJ1-1; 7 bases map to TRBD1. This CDR3 is 13 amino acids long. The germline CDR1 and CDR2 sequences are LGHNA and YNFKEQ. J was trimmed by 5 bases and V by 7 bases; bases with no gene match: 7. The CDR3 coding sequence is TGTGCCAGCAACCACCCAGGGGGGACTGAAGCTTTCTTT. Translating it yields CASNHPGGTEAFF.

The chain links TRBV27 to TRBJ1-2; 9 bases map to TRBD1. Trimming took 5 bases from V and 5 from J; bases not matched to a gene: 6. Per the germline V gene, CDR1 is MNHEY and CDR2 is SMNVEV (reference sequence). The CDR3 extends over 14 amino acids. Here the CDR3 DNA reads TGTGCCAGCAGTCCGGGACAGGGACCTTATGGCTACACCTTC. This gives the protein CASSPGQGPYGYTF.

The rearrangement uses TRBV7-3 and TRBJ2-2; possible D gene TRBD1, 5 bases. V was pared by 6 bases and J by 5 bases, with 13 bases between. Per germline, CDR1 SGHTA and CDR2 FQGTGA. The CDR3 is made up of 14 amino acids. The CDR3 coding sequence is TGTGCCAGCAGGCAAGGACACCGGACCGGGGAGCTGTTTTTT. This encodes CASRQGHRTGELFF.

Only one count was recorded for this clone. V and J are TRBV18 and TRBJ2-7, with 8 bases aligning to TRBD2. The germline V gene encodes CDR1 KGHSH and CDR2 LQKENI. V dropped 2 bases and J dropped 3; count of bases not matched to a gene: 9. This CDR3 has 16 amino acids. The CDR3 DNA sequence: TGTGCCAGCTCACCATTATCGGGACTAGGGGGCTACGAGCAGTACTTC. It encodes CASSPLSGLGGYEQYF.